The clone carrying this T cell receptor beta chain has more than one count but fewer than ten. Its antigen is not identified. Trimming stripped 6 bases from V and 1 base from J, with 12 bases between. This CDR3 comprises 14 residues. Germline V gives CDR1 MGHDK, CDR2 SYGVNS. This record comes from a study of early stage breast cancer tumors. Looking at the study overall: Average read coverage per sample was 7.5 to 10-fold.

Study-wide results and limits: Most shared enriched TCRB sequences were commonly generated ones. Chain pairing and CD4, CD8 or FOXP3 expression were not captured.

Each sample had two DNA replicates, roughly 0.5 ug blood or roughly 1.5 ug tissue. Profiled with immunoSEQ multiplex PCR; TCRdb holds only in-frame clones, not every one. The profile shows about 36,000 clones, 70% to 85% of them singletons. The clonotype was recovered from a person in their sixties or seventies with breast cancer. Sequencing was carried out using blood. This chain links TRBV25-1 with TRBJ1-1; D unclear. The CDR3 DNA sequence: TGTGCCAGCAGCGCTTGGACGGGGAACACTGAAGCTTTCTTT. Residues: CASSAWTGNTEAFF.